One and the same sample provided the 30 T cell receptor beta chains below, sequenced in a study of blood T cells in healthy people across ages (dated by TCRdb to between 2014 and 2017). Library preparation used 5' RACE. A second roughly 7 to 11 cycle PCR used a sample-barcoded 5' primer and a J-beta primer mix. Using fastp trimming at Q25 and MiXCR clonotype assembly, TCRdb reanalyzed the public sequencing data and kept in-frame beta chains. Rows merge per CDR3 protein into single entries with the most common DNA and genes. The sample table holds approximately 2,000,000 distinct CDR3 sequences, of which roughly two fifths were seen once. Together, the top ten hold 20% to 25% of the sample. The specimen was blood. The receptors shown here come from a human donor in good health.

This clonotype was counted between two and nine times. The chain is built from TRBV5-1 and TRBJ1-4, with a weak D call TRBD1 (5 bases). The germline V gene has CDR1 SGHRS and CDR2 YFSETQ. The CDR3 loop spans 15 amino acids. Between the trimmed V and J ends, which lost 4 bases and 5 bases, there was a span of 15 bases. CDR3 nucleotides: TGCGCCAGCAGCCGGCTGGCAGGGAGGAATGAAAAACTGTTTTTT. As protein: CASSRLAGRNEKLFF.

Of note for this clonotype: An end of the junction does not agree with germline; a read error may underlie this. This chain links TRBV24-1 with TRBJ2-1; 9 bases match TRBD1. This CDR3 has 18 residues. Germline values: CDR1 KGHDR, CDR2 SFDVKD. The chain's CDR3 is CATSDPLGGTGSYDEQFF. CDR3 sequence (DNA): TGTGCCACCAGTGATCCTCTGGGGGGGACAGGGTCCTACGATGAGCAGTTCTTC.

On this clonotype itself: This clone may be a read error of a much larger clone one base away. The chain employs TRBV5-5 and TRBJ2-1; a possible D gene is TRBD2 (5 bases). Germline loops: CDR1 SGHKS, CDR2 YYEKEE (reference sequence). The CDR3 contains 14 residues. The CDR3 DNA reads TGTGCCAGCAGCTCCGTAGCGTTTCCCAATGGGCAGTTCTTC. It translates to CASSSVAFPNGQFF.

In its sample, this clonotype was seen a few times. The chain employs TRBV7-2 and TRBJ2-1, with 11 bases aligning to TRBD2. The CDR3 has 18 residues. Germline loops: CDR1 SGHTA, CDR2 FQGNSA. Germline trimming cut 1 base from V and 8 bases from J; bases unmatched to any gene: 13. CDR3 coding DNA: TGTGCCAGCAGCTTAGGCCGGGGTTTAGCGGGGGGGTTGTATGAGCAGTTCTTC. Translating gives CASSLGRGLAGGLYEQFF.

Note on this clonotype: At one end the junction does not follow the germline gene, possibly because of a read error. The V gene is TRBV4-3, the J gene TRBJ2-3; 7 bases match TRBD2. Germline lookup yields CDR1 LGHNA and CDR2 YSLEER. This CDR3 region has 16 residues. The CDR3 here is CASSQAPAGSTDTLYF. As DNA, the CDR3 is TGCGCCAGCAGCCAAGCCCCAGCGGGGAGCACAGATACGCTGTATTTT.

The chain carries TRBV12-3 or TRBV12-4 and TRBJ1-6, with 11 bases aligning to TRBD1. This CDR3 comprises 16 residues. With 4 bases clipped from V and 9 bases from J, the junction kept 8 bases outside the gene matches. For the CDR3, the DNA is TGTGCCAGCAGTTCCCGGGACAGGGGGAAGAGTTCACCCCTCCACTTT. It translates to CASSSRDRGKSSPLHF.

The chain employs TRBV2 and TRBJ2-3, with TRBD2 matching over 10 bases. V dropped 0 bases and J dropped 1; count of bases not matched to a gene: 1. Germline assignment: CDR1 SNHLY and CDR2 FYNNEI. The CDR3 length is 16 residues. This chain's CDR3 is CASSEAGTSGTDTQYF. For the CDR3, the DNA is TGTGCCAGCAGTGAAGCCGGGACTAGCGGCACAGATACGCAGTATTTT.

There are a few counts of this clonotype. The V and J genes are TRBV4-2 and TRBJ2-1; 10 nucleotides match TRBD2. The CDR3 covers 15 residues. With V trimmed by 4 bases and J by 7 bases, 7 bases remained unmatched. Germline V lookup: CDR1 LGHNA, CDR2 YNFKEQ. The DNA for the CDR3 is TGTGCCAGCAGCCTAAGCGGGGGGGTGATTAATGAGCAGTTCTTC. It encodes CASSLSGGVINEQFF.

In nucleotides, the CDR3 is TGTGCCAGCAGCTCTCCGGGACAGGACAATGAAAAACTGTTTTTT. It yields the protein CASSSPGQDNEKLFF. The chain carries TRBV7-2 and TRBJ1-4, with 8 bases identical to TRBD1. The V and J ends lost 4 bases and 5 bases, in that order; junction bases with no gene match: 6. CDR3 size: 15 residues. Per the germline V gene, CDR1 is SGHTA and CDR2 is FQGNSA.

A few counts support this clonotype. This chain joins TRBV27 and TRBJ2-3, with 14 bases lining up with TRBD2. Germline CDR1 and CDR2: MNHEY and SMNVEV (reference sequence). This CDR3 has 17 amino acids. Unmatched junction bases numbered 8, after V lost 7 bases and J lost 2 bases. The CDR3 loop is CASNPGLAGAFTDTQYF. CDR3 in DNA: TGTGCCAGCAATCCGGGACTAGCGGGGGCCTTCACAGATACGCAGTATTTT.

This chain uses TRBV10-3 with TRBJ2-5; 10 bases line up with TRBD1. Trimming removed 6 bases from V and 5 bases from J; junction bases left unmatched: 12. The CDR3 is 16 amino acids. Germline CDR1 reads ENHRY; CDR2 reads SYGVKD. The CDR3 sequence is CAISDSGTGDLETQYF. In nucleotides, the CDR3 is TGTGCCATCAGCGACTCTGGGACAGGGGATTTGGAGACCCAGTACTTC.

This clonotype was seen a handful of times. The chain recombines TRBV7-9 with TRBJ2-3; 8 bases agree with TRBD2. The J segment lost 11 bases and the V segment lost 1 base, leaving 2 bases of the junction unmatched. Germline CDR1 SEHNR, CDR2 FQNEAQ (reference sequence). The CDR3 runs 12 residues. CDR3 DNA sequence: TGTGCCAGCAGCTTAGGACTAGCGAAGCAGTATTTT. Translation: CASSLGLAKQYF.

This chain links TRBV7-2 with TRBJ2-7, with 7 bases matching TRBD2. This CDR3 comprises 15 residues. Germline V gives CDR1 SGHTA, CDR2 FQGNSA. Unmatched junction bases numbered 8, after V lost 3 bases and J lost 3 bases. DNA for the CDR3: TGTGCCAGCAGCTTGTCTGTGGCGGGGGACTACGAGCAGTACTTC. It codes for CASSLSVAGDYEQYF.

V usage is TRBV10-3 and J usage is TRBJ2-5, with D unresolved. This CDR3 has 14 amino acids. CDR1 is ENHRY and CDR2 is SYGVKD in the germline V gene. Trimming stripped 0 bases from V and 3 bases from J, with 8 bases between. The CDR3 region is CAISESNKKETQYF. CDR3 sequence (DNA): TGTGCCATCAGTGAGTCGAATAAGAAAGAGACCCAGTACTTC.

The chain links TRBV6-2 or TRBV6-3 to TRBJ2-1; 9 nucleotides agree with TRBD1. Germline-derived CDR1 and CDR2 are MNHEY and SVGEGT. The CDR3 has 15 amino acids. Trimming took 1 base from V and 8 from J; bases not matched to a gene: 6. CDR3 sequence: CASSYLGQGAYEQFF. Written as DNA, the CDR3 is TGTGCCAGCAGTTACTTGGGACAGGGAGCTTATGAGCAGTTCTTC.

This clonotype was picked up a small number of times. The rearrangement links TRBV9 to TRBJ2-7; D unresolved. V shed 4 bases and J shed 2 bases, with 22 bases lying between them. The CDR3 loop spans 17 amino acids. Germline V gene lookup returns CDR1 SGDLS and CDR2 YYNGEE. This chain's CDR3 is CASSFSPGGAGPYEQYF. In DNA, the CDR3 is TGTGCCAGCAGCTTCTCCCCGGGCGGCGCAGGTCCCTACGAGCAGTACTTC. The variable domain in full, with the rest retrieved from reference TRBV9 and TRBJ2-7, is DSGVTQTPKHLITATGQRVTLRCSPRSGDLSVYWYQQSLDQGLQFLIQYYNGEERAKGNILERFSAQQFPDLHSELNLSSLELGDSALYFCASSFSPGGAGPYEQYFGPGTRLTVT.

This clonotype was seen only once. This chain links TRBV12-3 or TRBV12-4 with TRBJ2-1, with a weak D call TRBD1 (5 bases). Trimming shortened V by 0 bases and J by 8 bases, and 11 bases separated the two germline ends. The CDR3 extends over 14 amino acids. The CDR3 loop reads CASSLAGAYDEQFF. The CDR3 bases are TGTGCCAGCAGTTTAGCAGGGGCCTATGATGAGCAGTTCTTC.

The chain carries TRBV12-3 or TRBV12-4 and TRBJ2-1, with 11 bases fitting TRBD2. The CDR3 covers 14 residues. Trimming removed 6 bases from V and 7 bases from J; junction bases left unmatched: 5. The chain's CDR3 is CASSNRLAGNEQFF. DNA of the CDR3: TGTGCCAGCAGCAATCGACTAGCGGGGAATGAGCAGTTCTTC.

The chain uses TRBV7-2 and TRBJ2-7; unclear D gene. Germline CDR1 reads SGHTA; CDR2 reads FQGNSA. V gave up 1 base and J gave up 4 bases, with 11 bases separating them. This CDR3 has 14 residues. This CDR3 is CASSLDARIYEQYF. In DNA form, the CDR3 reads TGTGCCAGCAGCTTAGATGCCCGAATTTACGAGCAGTACTTC. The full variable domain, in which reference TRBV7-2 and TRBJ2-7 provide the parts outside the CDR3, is GAGVSQSPSNKVTEKGKDVELRCDPISGHTALYWYRQSLGQGLEFLIYFQGNSAPDKSGLPSDRFSAERTGGSVSTLTIQRTQQEDSAVYLCASSLDARIYEQYFGPGTRLTVT.

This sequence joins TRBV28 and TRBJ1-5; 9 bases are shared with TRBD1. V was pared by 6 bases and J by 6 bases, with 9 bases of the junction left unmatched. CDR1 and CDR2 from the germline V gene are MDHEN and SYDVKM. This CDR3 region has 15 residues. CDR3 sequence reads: CASSPWDREVQPQHF. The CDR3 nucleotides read TGTGCCAGCAGCCCATGGGACAGGGAGGTTCAGCCCCAGCATTTT. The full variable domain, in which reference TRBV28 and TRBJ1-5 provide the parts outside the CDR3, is DVKVTQSSRYLVKRTGEKVFLECVQDMDHENMFWYRQDPGLGLRLIYFSYDVKMKEKGDIPEGYSVSREKKERFSLILESASTNQTSMYLCASSPWDREVQPQHFGDGTRLSIL.

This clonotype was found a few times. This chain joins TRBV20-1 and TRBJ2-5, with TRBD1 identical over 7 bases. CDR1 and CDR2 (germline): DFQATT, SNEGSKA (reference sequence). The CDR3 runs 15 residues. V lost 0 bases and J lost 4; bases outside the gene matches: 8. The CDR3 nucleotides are TGCAGTGCTAGAGAAAGGGGGCGTCTGGGAGAGACCCAGTACTTC. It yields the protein CSARERGRLGETQYF.

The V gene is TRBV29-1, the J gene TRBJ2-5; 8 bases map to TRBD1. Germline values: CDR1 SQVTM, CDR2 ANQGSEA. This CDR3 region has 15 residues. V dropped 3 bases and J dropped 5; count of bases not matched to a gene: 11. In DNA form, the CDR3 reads TGCAGCGTTGACGATATGGACAGGGTGGAGGAGACCCAGTACTTC. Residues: CSVDDMDRVEETQYF.

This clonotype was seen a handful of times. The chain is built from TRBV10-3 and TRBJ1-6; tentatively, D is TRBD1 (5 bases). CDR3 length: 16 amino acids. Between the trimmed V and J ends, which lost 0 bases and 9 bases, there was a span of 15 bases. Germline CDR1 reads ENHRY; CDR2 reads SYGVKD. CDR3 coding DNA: TGTGCCATCAGTGAGTCGACTGGAGGGGCCGGTTCACCCCTCCACTTT. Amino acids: CAISESTGGAGSPLHF.

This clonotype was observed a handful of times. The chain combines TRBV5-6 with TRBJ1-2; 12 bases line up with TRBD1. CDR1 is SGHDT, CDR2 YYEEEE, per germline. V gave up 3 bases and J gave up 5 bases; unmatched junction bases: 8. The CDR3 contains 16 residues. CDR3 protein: CASSSGTGGAYYGYTF. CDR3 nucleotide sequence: TGTGCCAGCAGCTCCGGGACAGGGGGCGCGTATTATGGCTACACCTTC.

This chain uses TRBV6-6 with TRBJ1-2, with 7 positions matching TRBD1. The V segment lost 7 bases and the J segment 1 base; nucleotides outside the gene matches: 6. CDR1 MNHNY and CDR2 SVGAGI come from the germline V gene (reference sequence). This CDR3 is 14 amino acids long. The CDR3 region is CASIKGGSNYGYTF. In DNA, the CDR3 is TGTGCCAGCATTAAAGGGGGCAGTAACTATGGCTACACCTTC.

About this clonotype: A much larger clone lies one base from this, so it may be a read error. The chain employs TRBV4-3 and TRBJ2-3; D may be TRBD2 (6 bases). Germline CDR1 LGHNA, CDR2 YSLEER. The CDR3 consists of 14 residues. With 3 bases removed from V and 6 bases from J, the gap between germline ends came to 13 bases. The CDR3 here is CASSQEGPLDTQYF. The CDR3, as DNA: TGCGCCAGCAGCCAGGAGGGTCCCCTTGATACGCAGTATTTT.

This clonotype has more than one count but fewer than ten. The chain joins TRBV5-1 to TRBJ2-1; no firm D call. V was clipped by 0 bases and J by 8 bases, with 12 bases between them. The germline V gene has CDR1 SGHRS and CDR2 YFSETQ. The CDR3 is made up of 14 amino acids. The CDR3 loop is CASSLALPTDEQFF. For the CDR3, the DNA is TGCGCCAGCAGCTTGGCCCTGCCTACGGATGAGCAGTTCTTC.

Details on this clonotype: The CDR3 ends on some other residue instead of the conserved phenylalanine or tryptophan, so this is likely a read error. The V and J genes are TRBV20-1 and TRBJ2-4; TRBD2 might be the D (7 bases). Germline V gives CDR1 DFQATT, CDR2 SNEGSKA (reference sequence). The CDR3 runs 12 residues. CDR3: CSAPRGADIQYV. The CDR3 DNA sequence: TGTAGTGCCCCCCGGGGGGCGGACATTCAGTACGTC.

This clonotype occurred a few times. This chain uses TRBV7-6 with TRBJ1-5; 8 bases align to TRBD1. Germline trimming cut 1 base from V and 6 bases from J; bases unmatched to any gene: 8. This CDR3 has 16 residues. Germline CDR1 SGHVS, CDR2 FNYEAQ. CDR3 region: CASSLGTDRASQPQHF. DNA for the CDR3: TGTGCCAGCAGCTTAGGTACGGACAGGGCTAGTCAGCCCCAGCATTTT. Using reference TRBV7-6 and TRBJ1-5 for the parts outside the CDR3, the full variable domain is GAGVSQSPRYKVTKRGQDVALRCDPISGHVSLYWYRQALGQGPEFLTYFNYEAQQDKSGLPNDRFSAERPEGSISTLTIQRTEQRDSAMYRCASSLGTDRASQPQHFGDGTRLSIL.

CDR3 nucleotides: TGTGCCAGCAGCTTAACGCCGACATCGGGACAGTCTATGCCTTTAGCCAAAAACATTCAGTACTTC. The encoded protein is CASSLTPTSGQSMPLAKNIQYF. The gene calls are TRBV11-1 and TRBJ2-4, with 7 bases identical to TRBD1. CDR3 size: 22 residues. Germline lookup yields CDR1 SGHAT and CDR2 FQDESV (reference sequence). V shed 2 bases and J 0 bases; nucleotides not matched to a gene: 22. Full variable domain (rest looked up from reference TRBV11-1 and TRBJ2-4): EAEVAQSPRYKITEKSQAVAFWCDPISGHATLYWYRQILGQGPELLVQFQDESVVDDSQLPKDRFSAERLKGVDSTLKIQPAELGDSAMYLCASSLTPTSGQSMPLAKNIQYFGAGTRLSVL.